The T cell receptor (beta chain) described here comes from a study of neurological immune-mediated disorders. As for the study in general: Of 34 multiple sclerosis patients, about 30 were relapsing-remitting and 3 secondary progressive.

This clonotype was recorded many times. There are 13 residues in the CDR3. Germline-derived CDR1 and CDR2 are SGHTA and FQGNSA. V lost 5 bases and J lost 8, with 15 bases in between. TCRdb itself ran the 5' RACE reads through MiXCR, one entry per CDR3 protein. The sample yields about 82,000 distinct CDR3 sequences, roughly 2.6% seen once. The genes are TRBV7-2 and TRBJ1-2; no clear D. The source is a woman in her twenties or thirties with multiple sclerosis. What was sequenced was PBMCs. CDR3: CASSVAGVDGYTF. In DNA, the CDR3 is TGTGCCAGCAGCGTCGCAGGTGTGGACGGCTACACCTTC.